Presented here are 15 T cell receptor beta chains from one specimen sequenced in a study of cytotoxic CD8 clonotypes in ibrutinib-treated CLL. Sequencing used immunoSEQ multiplex PCR; TCRdb keeps in-frame clones, though not all of them. The data contain a few hundred thousand clones, almost 80% of them singletons. Specimen: PBMCs, collected before ibrutinib treatment. The source of these receptors is a human donor with chronic lymphocytic leukemia.

In this sample, this clone turned up once. The chain is built from TRBV21-1 and TRBJ1-1. TRBV21-1 is a pseudogene segment. The CDR3 is made up of 14 amino acids. In DNA, the CDR3 is TGTGCCAGCAGCAAGCGTGGGTGGAACACTGAAGCTTTCTTT. Amino acids: CASSKRGWNTEAFF.

This clone was observed a single time. The chain uses TRBV29-1 and TRBJ2-3; 7 nucleotides line up with TRBD2. The germline CDR1 and CDR2 sequences are SQVTM and ANQGSEA. J gave up 0 bases and V 3 bases, and 3 bases lay outside the gene matches. The CDR3 covers 14 residues. The CDR3 protein is CSVDSSGSTDTQYF. For the CDR3, the DNA is TGCAGCGTTGATTCTAGCGGAAGCACAGATACGCAGTATTTT.

The rearrangement joins TRBV9 to TRBJ1-1; 8 bases fit TRBD1. Trimming cost V 3 bases and J 8 bases; bases outside gene matches: 12. CDR3 size: 15 residues. CDR1 SGDLS and CDR2 YYNGEE come from the germline V gene. CDR3 region: CASSASPTRGLEAFF. The CDR3 DNA reads TGTGCCAGCAGCGCTTCACCGACCAGGGGGCTGGAAGCTTTCTTT. The full variable domain, its missing parts supplied by reference TRBV9 and TRBJ1-1, is DSGVTQTPKHLITATGQRVTLRCSPRSGDLSVYWYQQSLDQGLQFLIQYYNGEERAKGNILERFSAQQFPDLHSELNLSSLELGDSALYFCASSASPTRGLEAFFGQGTRLTVV.

The V and J genes are TRBV25-1 and TRBJ2-2; TRBD2 agrees at 11 bases. The V gene's germline CDR1 is MGHDK and CDR2 SYGVNS. V was clipped by 4 bases and J by 4 bases; unmatched bases: 5. CDR3 size: 16 residues. As DNA, the CDR3 is TGTGCCAGCAGTGCCACTAGCGGGAGTGGCACCGGGGAGCTGTTTTTT. It yields the protein CASSATSGSGTGELFF. Variable domain in full (rest from reference TRBV25-1 and TRBJ2-2): EADIYQTPRYLVIGTGKKITLECSQTMGHDKMYWYQQDPGMELHLIHYSYGVNSTEKGDLSSESTVSRIRTEHFPLTLESARPSHTSQYLCASSATSGSGTGELFFGEGSRLTVL.

The chain's CDR3 is CASSRISGRGSEQFF. DNA for the CDR3: TGTGCCAGCAGTAGAATTAGCGGGAGGGGAAGTGAGCAGTTCTTC. The chain carries TRBV6-6 and TRBJ2-1; 11 positions match TRBD2. V shed 5 bases, J shed 9 bases, and the junction held 9 bases outside the gene matches. The germline V gene has CDR1 MNHNY and CDR2 SVGAGI (reference sequence). The CDR3 is made up of 15 amino acids.

The genes are TRBV15 and TRBJ1-3; no definite D call. Trimming took off 0 bases at V and 0 bases at J, with 9 bases between the two ends. CDR1 and CDR2 from the germline V gene are LNHNV and YYDKDF (reference sequence). There are 16 residues in the CDR3. In nucleotides, the CDR3 is TGTGCCACCAGCAGAGATCAGGCGAGCTCTGGAAACACCATATATTTT. Translated: CATSRDQASSGNTIYF.

This clone has just a few counts. This chain links TRBV4-2 with TRBJ1-1, with 8 positions matching TRBD1. V was clipped by 0 bases and J by 3 bases; unmatched bases: 6. Germline-derived CDR1 and CDR2 are LGHNA and YNFKEQ. This CDR3 comprises 16 residues. The CDR3 DNA is TGTGCCAGCAGCCAAGACCGGGACAGGCTGGACACTGAAGCTTTCTTT. Translation gives CASSQDRDRLDTEAFF.

The chain has TRBV5-5 and TRBJ2-7; 9 bases match TRBD1. V was pared by 7 bases and J by 5 bases, with 7 bases of the junction left unmatched. Germline lookup yields CDR1 SGHKS and CDR2 YYEKEE (reference sequence). This CDR3 region has 13 residues. The CDR3 nucleotides are TGTGCCAGCCTGACAGGGGGATTCAACGAGCAGTACTTC. Its protein product is CASLTGGFNEQYF.

V gene TRBV30 combines with J gene TRBJ2-3, with D tentatively TRBD1 (5 bases). The V and J ends lost 0 bases and 6 bases respectively, with 19 bases between them. The CDR3 extends over 16 amino acids. CDR1 is GTSNPN and CDR2 is SVGIG in the germline V gene (reference sequence). CDR3 in amino acids: CAWSVGAGKIRDTQYF. CDR3 DNA sequence: TGTGCCTGGAGTGTTGGGGCAGGGAAGATAAGGGATACGCAGTATTTT. Full variable domain (missing parts from reference TRBV30 and TRBJ2-3): SQTIHQWPATLVQPVGSPLSLECTVEGTSNPNLYWYRQAAGRGLQLLFYSVGIGQISSEVPQNLSASRPQDRQFILSSKKLLLSDSGFYLCAWSVGAGKIRDTQYFGPGTRLTVL.

This chain connects TRBV7-5 to TRBJ2-1; the table names TRBD2, a call not compared with the DNA. TRBV7-5 constitutes a pseudogene. There are 13 residues in the CDR3. For the CDR3, the DNA is TGTGTCAGAAGCTTAGCGGTTTTAGAGGTGCAGTTCTTC. The encoded protein is CVRSLAVLEVQFF.

This clone has just a few counts. This sequence joins TRBV5-1 and TRBJ2-5; D unclear. The CDR3 has 12 amino acids. Trimming shortened V by 4 bases and J by 2 bases, and 6 bases separated the two germline ends. In germline, CDR1 is SGHRS, CDR2 YFSETQ. The DNA for the CDR3 is TGCGCCAGCAGCCAAGAACAAGAGACCCAGTACTTC. Protein: CASSQEQETQYF.

The table lists this clone with a count of one. The chain employs TRBV6-6 and TRBJ2-7, with 9 bases that match TRBD1. The CDR3 covers 15 residues. Germline V CDR1 and CDR2: MNHNY, SVGAGI (reference sequence). The V and J ends lost 4 bases and 4 bases, in that order; junction bases with no gene match: 8. In DNA form, the CDR3 reads TGTGCCAGCAGTTCATCCGGGACAGGGTTTTACGAGCAGTACTTC. This gives the protein CASSSSGTGFYEQYF.

V usage is TRBV7-2 and J usage is TRBJ2-7, with 8 bases lining up with TRBD2. CDR1 is SGHTA and CDR2 is FQGNSA in the germline V gene. The CDR3 length is 18 residues. Germline trimming cut 1 base from V and 2 bases from J; bases unmatched to any gene: 13. The CDR3 reads CASSLDPPWLAGTYEQYF. The CDR3 DNA is TGTGCCAGCAGCTTAGATCCCCCGTGGCTAGCGGGCACCTACGAGCAGTACTTC. Full variable domain (outside the CDR3, taken from reference TRBV7-2 and TRBJ2-7): GAGVSQSPSNKVTEKGKDVELRCDPISGHTALYWYRQSLGQGLEFLIYFQGNSAPDKSGLPSDRFSAERTGGSVSTLTIQRTQQEDSAVYLCASSLDPPWLAGTYEQYFGPGTRLTVT.

This chain connects TRBV27 to TRBJ2-1; 7 bases match TRBD2. Losses at the gene ends were 4 bases for V and 0 bases for J; bases not matched to a gene: 6. The CDR3 length is 16 residues. Germline V gives CDR1 MNHEY, CDR2 SMNVEV (reference sequence). CDR3: CASSSLAERSYNEQFF. The CDR3 DNA reads TGTGCCAGCAGTTCTCTAGCGGAGCGCTCCTACAATGAGCAGTTCTTC.

The chain is built from TRBV2 and TRBJ2-1; 7 bases match TRBD2. Germline assignment: CDR1 SNHLY and CDR2 FYNNEI. This CDR3 is built from 18 residues. V was pared by 4 bases and J by 3 bases, with 15 bases of the junction left unmatched. The CDR3 loop reads CASSGSRLAGRSYNEQFF. CDR3 DNA sequence: TGTGCCAGCAGTGGATCTAGACTAGCTGGGAGAAGCTACAATGAGCAGTTCTTC.